Below, one TCR beta chain is given with its context. Its antigen is currently unknown. This specimen belongs to a study of T-cell reconstitution after alpha-beta-depleted transplantation in children. The TCRbeta library was prepared with unique molecular identifiers. TCRdb itself ran the PCR reads through MiXCR, one entry per CDR3 protein. Of nearly 350,000 distinct CDR3 sequences listed, 15% to 20% are singletons. General study points: It was reported that alpha-beta T cells came from several hundred expanded graft clones (about two months after transplant). T-cell numbers and diversity one year post-transplant derived largely from freshly generated T cells.

V shed 5 bases, J shed 6 bases, and the junction held 11 bases outside the gene matches. CDR1 and CDR2 (germline): MDHEN, SYDVKM. The CDR3 sequence is 18 residues long. The material sequenced was PBMCs, mostly from graft donor cells, taken 360 days after TCRalphabeta/CD19-depleted stem cell transplant. The receptor was derived from a male patient between 2 and 10 years old who had a stem cell transplant for acute lymphoblastic leukemia, so the T cells may come from the graft donor. The rearrangement links TRBV28 to TRBJ2-2; 14 bases match TRBD2. CDR3 protein: CASSKGLAGESLPGELFF. Here the CDR3 DNA reads TGTGCCAGCAGTAAGGGACTAGCGGGAGAAAGTCTGCCCGGGGAGCTGTTTTTT.